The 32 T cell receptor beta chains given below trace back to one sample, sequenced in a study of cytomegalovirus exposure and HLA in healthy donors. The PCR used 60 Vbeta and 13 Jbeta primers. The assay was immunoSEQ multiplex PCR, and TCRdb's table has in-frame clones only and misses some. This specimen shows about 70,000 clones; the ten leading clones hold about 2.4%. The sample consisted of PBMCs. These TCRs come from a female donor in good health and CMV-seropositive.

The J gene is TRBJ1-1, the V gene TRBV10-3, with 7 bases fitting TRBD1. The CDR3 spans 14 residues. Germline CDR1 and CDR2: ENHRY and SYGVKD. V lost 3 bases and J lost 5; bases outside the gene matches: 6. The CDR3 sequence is CAISEVAGGTEAFF. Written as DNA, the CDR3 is TGTGCCATCAGTGAAGTGGCAGGGGGTACTGAAGCTTTCTTT.

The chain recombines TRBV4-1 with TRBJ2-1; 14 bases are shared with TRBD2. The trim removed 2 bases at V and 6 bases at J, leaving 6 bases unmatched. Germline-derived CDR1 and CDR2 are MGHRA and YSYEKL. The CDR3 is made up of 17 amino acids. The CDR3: CASSQTGTSGGFNEQFF. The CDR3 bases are TGCGCCAGCAGCCAAACCGGGACTAGCGGGGGTTTCAATGAGCAGTTCTTC.

CDR3 loop: CAWRRDSEAFF. The CDR3 DNA follows: TGTGCCTGGAGAAGGGACAGTGAAGCTTTCTTT. The chain employs TRBV30 and TRBJ1-1; 7 nucleotides align to TRBD1. The V segment lost 3 bases and the J segment 7 bases; nucleotides outside the gene matches: 2. The germline V gene encodes CDR1 GTSNPN and CDR2 SVGIG (reference sequence). The CDR3 extends over 11 amino acids.

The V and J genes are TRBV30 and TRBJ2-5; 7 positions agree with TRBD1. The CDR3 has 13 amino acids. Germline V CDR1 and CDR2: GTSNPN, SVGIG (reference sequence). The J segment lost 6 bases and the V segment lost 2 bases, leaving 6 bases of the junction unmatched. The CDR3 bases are TGTGCCTGGAGTCGGGACAGCCCAAAGACCCAGTACTTC. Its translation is CAWSRDSPKTQYF.

This CDR3 is CASKVGQEVSQPQHF. CDR3 nucleotides: TGTGCCAGTAAGGTGGGACAGGAGGTCTCCCAGCCCCAGCATTTT. This chain uses TRBV19 with TRBJ1-5, with 8 nucleotides matching TRBD1. The germline V gene has CDR1 LNHDA and CDR2 SQIVND (reference sequence). V shed 7 bases, J shed 7 bases, and the junction held 12 bases outside the gene matches. The CDR3 sequence is 15 residues long.

The CDR3 nucleotides read TGTGCCAGCAGCGCTACCTTGAGCAATCAGCCCCAGCATTTT. Translation gives CASSATLSNQPQHF. The rearrangement uses TRBV9 and TRBJ1-5; D is unresolved. V was shortened by 3 bases and J by 1 base, with 8 bases between the two germline ends. This CDR3 comprises 14 residues. Germline values: CDR1 SGDLS, CDR2 YYNGEE.

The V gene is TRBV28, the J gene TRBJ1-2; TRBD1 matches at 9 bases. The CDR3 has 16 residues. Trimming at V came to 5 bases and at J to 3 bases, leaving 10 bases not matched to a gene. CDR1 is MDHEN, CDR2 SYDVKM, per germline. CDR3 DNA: TGTGCCAGCAGTCCACCCCCGGGACAGGGAGACTATGGCTACACCTTC. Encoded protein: CASSPPPGQGDYGYTF.

This CDR3 reads CASSISSGGNTDTQYF. In DNA, the CDR3 is TGTGCCAGTAGTATTTCCAGCGGGGGTAACACAGATACGCAGTATTTT. The chain recombines TRBV19 with TRBJ2-3; TRBD2 aligns across 8 bases. The CDR3 is made up of 16 amino acids. V lost 3 bases to trimming and J lost 2 bases; unmatched junction nucleotides: 7. Germline-derived CDR1 and CDR2 are LNHDA and SQIVND (reference sequence).

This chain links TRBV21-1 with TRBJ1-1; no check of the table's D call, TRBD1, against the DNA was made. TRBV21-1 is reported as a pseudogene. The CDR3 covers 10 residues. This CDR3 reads CASSKVGAFF. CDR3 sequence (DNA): TGTGCCAGCAGCAAAGTTGGCGCTTTCTTT.

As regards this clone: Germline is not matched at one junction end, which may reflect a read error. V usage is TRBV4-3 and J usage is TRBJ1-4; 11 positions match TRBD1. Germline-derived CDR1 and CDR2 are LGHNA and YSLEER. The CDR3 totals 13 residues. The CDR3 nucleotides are TGCGCCAGCAGCCAAGATGAAGGGACAGGGGGGCTTTTT. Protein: CASSQDEGTGGLF.

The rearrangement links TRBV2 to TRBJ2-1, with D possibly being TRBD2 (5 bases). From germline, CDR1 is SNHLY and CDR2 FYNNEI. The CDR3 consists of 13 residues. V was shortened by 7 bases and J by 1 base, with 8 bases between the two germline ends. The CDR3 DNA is TGTGCCAGCACGGGGAGTTCCTACAATGAGCAGTTCTTC. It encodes CASTGSSYNEQFF.

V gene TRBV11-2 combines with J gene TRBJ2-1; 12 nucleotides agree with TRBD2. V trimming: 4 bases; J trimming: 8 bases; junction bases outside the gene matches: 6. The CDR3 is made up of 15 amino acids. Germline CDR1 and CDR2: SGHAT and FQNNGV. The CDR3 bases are TGTGCCAGCAGCTCGGGACTAGCGGGTATGGATGAGCAGTTCTTC. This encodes CASSSGLAGMDEQFF.

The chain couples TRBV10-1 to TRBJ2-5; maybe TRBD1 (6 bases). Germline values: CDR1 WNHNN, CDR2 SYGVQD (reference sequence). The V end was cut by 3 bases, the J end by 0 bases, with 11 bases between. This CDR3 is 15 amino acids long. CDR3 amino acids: CASSDPGQNQETQYF. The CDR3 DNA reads TGCGCCAGCAGTGATCCAGGACAGAACCAAGAGACCCAGTACTTC.

CDR3 protein: CASSVDGGSNYEQYF. The CDR3 nucleotides read TGTGCCAGCAGCGTAGACGGGGGGTCAAACTACGAGCAGTACTTC. The chain links TRBV9 to TRBJ2-7; 7 bases line up with TRBD2. Germline CDR1 and CDR2: SGDLS and YYNGEE. The CDR3 is made up of 15 amino acids. V was pared by 0 bases and J by 3 bases, with 6 bases of the junction left unmatched.

The CDR3: CASSLGSTGSNYGYTF. The CDR3 DNA sequence: TGCGCCAGCAGCTTGGGATCGACAGGATCTAACTATGGCTACACCTTC. The chain employs TRBV5-1 and TRBJ1-2; D possibly corresponds to TRBD1 (6 bases). V was clipped by 0 bases and J by 0 bases, with 12 bases between them. CDR3 length equals 16 residues. The germline gives CDR1 SGHRS, CDR2 YFSETQ.

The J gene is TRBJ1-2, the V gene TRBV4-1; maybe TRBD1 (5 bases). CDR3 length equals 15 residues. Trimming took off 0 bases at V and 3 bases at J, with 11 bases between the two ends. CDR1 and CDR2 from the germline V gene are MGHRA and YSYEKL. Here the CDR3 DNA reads TGCGCCAGCAGCCAAGATCCGACAGTTTACTATGGCTACACCTTC. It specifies CASSQDPTVYYGYTF.

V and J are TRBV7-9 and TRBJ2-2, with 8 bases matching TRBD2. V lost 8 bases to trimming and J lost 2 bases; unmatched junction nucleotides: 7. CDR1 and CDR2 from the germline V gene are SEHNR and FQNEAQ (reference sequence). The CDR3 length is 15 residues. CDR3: CASGTSGYNTGELFF. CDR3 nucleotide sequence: TGTGCCAGCGGTACTAGCGGCTACAACACCGGGGAGCTGTTTTTT.

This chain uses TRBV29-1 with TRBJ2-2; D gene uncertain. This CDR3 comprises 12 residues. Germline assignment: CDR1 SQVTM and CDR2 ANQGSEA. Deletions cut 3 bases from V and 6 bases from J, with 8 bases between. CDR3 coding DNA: TGCAGCGTTGAGCAGGCCGCCGGGGAGCTGTTTTTT. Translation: CSVEQAAGELFF.

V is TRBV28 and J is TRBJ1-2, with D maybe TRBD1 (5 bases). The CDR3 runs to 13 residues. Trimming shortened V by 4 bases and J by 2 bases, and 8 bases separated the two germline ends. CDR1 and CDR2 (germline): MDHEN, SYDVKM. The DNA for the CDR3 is TGTGCCAGCAGTTCGACAGTGAACTATGGCTACACCTTC. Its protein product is CASSSTVNYGYTF.

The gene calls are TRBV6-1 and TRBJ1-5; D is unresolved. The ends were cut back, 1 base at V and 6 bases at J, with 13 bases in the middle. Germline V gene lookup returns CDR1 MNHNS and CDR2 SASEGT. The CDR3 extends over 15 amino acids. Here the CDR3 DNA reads TGTGCCAGCAGTGAAGACCCCCCCGGGATTCAGCCCCAGCATTTT. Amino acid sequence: CASSEDPPGIQPQHF.

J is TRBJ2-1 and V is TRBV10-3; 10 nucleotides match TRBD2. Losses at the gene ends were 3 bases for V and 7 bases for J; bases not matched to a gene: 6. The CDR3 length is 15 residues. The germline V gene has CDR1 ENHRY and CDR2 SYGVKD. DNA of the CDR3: TGTGCCATCAGTGAAGCATTACTAGCGGGAAATGAGCAGTTCTTC. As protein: CAISEALLAGNEQFF.

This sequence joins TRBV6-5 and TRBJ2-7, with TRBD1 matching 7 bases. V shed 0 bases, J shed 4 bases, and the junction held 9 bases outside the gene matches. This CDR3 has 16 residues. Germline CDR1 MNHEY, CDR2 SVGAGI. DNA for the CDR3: TGTGCCAGCAGTTACTCGATCGGACAGGATTTATACGAGCAGTACTTC. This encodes CASSYSIGQDLYEQYF.

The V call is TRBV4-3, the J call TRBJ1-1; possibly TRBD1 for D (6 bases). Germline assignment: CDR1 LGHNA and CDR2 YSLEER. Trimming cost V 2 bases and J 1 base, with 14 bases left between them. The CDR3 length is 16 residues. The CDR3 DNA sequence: TGCGCCAGCAGCCAATTCTATGGGGGCGCGAACACTGAAGCTTTCTTT. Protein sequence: CASSQFYGGANTEAFF.

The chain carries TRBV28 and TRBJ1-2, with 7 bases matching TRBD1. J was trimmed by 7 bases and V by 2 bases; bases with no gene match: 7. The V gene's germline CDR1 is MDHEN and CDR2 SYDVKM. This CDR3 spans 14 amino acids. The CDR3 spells CASSLEGALSGYTF. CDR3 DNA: TGTGCCAGCAGTTTAGAGGGGGCGCTCTCTGGCTACACCTTC.

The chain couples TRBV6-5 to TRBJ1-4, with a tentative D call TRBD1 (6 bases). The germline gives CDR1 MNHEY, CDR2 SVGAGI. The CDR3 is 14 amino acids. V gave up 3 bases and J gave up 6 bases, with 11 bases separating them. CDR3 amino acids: CASSYQGSDEKLFF. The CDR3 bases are TGTGCCAGCAGTTATCAGGGGAGTGATGAAAAACTGTTTTTT.

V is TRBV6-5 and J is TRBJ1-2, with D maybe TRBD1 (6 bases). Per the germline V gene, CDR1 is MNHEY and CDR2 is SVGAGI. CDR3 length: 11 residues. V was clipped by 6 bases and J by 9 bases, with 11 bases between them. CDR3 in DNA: TGTGCCAGCAGCCAAGGACAGCGCTACACCTTC. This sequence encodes CASSQGQRYTF.

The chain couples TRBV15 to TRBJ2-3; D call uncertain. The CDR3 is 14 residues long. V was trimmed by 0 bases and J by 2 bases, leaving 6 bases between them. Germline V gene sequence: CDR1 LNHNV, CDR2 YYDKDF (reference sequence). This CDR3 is CATSREALTDTQYF. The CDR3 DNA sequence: TGTGCCACCAGCAGAGAGGCCCTCACAGATACGCAGTATTTT.

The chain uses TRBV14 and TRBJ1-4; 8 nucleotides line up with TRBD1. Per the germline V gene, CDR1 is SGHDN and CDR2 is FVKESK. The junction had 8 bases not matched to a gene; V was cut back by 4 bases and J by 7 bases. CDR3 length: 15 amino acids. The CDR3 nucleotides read TGTGCCAGCAGCCCCCGGACAGGGAATGGTGAAAAACTGTTTTTT. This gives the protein CASSPRTGNGEKLFF.

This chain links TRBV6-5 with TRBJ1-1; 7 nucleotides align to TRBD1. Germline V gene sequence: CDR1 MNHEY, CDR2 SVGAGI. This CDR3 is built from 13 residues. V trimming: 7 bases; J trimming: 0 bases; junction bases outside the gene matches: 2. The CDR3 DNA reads TGTGCCAGCACACAGGGGTTGAACACTGAAGCTTTCTTT. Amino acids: CASTQGLNTEAFF.

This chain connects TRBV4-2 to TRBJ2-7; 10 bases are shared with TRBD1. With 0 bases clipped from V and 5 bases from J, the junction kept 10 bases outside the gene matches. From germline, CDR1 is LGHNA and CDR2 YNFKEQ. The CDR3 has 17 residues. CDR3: CASSQEGGTGDLHEQYF. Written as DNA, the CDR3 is TGTGCCAGCAGCCAAGAAGGTGGGACAGGGGACCTCCACGAGCAGTACTTC.

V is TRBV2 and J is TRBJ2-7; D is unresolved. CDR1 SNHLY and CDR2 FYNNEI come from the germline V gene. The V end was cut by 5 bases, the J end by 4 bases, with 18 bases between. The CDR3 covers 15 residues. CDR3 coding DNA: TGTGCCAGCAGTCTGGGCCAAGGCCTTCTGTACGAGCAGTACTTC. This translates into CASSLGQGLLYEQYF.

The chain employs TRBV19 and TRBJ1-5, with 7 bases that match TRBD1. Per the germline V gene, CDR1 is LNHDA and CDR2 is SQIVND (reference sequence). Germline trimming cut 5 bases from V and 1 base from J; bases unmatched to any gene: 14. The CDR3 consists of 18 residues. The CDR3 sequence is CASSLVHRGSGSNQPQHF. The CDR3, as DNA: TGTGCCAGTAGTTTGGTCCACAGGGGAAGTGGGAGCAATCAGCCCCAGCATTTT. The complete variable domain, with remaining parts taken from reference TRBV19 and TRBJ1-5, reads DGGITQSPKYLFRKEGQNVTLSCEQNLNHDAMYWYRQDPGQGLRLIYYSQIVNDFQKGDIAEGYSVSREKKESFPLTVTSAQKNPTAFYLCASSLVHRGSGSNQPQHFGDGTRLSIL.